A single sample gave rise to the 8 T cell receptor beta chains below, sequenced in a study of somatic mutations in cytotoxic T cells in rheumatoid arthritis (dated by TCRdb to between 2016 and 2019). The library was produced with the immunoSEQ multiplex PCR assay. TCRdb obtained this table from immuneACCESS and retained in-frame rearrangements with V and J assigned. These tables miss some clones; where compared with another copy, unresolved V genes account for less than half of the shortfall, and the remainder is unexplained. Recorded for this sample are approximately 18,000 clones; around 68% of them occurred a single time. Roughly 5.2% of the sample is held by the ten biggest clonotypes. The sample comprised CD8+ T cells sorted from blood. The receptors derive from a man aged 60-69 years in good health.

This rearrangement joins TRBV5-4 to TRBJ1-2; 8 nucleotides match TRBD1. This CDR3 is 14 amino acids long. V gave up 0 bases and J gave up 5 bases; unmatched junction bases: 3. Germline V gives CDR1 SGHNT, CDR2 YYREEE (reference sequence). The DNA for the CDR3 is TGTGCCAGCAGCTTGGGGACAGGGAGATATGGCTACACCTTC. Protein: CASSLGTGRYGYTF.

The table lists this clone with a few counts. V is TRBV11-2 and J is TRBJ1-1, with D maybe TRBD1 (6 bases). Trimming took off 1 base at V and 5 bases at J, with 14 bases between the two ends. The CDR3 contains 15 residues. Germline lookup yields CDR1 SGHAT and CDR2 FQNNGV. The CDR3 bases are TGTGCCAGCAGCTTAGTCCGCGGGGGCAGAACTGAAGCTTTCTTT. Its protein product is CASSLVRGGRTEAFF.

The CDR3 sequence is CASSPLTGAGANVLTF. The CDR3 nucleotides are TGTGCCAGCAGTCCACTAACCGGGGCTGGGGCCAACGTCCTGACTTTC. The chain recombines TRBV6-6 with TRBJ2-6; D might be TRBD2 (5 bases). CDR1 MNHNY and CDR2 SVGAGI come from the germline V gene (reference sequence). The V end was cut by 5 bases, the J end by 2 bases, with 13 bases between. This CDR3 comprises 16 residues.

The chain has TRBV19 and TRBJ2-4; D call uncertain. Trimming pared 3 bases from V and 4 bases from J, leaving 13 bases between. Germline assignment: CDR1 LNHDA and CDR2 SQIVND (reference sequence). The CDR3 runs 15 residues. CDR3 in amino acids: CASSIGSSRKNIQYF. CDR3 nucleotides: TGTGCCAGTAGTATCGGTAGCTCAAGGAAAAACATTCAGTACTTC.

V gene TRBV5-1 combines with J gene TRBJ2-7; TRBD2 agrees at 8 bases. The V gene end was trimmed by 4 bases and the J gene end by 4 bases; junction bases not matched to a gene: 4. CDR3 length: 13 amino acids. Germline V CDR1 and CDR2: SGHRS, YFSETQ. The CDR3 nucleotides read TGCGCCAGCAGCCAGACTAGCGCTTACGAGCAGTACTTC. It specifies CASSQTSAYEQYF.

The rearrangement joins TRBV19 to TRBJ2-5; TRBD1 matches at 9 bases. The J segment lost 2 bases and the V segment lost 10 bases, leaving 17 bases of the junction unmatched. The germline gives CDR1 LNHDA, CDR2 SQIVND (reference sequence). The CDR3 is 17 amino acids. In DNA form, the CDR3 reads TGTGCCACACGACCCCTTCCGGGACAGGGAGAACAAGAGACCCAGTACTTC. It yields the protein CATRPLPGQGEQETQYF.

The chain uses TRBV6-5 and TRBJ2-2; 8 nucleotides line up with TRBD2. Germline lookup yields CDR1 MNHEY and CDR2 SVGAGI. There are 15 residues in the CDR3. V lost 5 bases, J lost 2 bases, and 4 bases stayed unmatched. In DNA form, the CDR3 reads TGTGCCAGCAGTCGGACTAGCTTAAACACCGGGGAGCTGTTTTTT. It is translated as CASSRTSLNTGELFF.

This clone was counted once. The chain links TRBV27 to TRBJ1-1; D is ambiguous. The germline V gene encodes CDR1 MNHEY and CDR2 SMNVEV (reference sequence). The CDR3 length is 15 residues. V lost 5 bases and J lost 0, with 13 bases in between. The CDR3 loop is CASSPLVTMNTEAFF. The CDR3 nucleotides read TGTGCCAGCAGTCCCCTAGTTACAATGAACACTGAAGCTTTCTTT.